The clone carrying this T cell receptor (beta chain) was seen a single time. The antigen remains undetermined. The extraction recovered at least 6 micrograms of total RNA per sample. CDR3 size: 13 residues. Trimming left V 7 bases short and J 6 bases short, with 14 bases between. Looked up from germline, CDR1 is ENHRY and CDR2 is SYGVKD. The record originates from a study of blood T cells in healthy people across ages. A second PCR of 7 to 11 cycles used a sample-barcoded 5' primer and a J-beta primer mix. Every cDNA molecule carried a tag from a template-switch adaptor bearing 12 random nucleotides. TCRdb reprocessed the 5' RACE reads with MiXCR, giving one entry per CDR3 protein. The sample yields about 1.4 million distinct CDR3 sequences, roughly 59% seen once. General observations from the study: No one knew whether donors had CMV, which possibly confounded expanded clonotype changes.

This chain joins TRBV10-3 and TRBJ2-3; tentatively, D is TRBD2 (6 bases). The sequence was obtained from a man between 18 and 29 years old in good health. Sequencing used blood. DNA of the CDR3: TGTGCCATCAAGGGACTGGGTGTGGATACGCAGTATTTT. Translating it yields CAIKGLGVDTQYF.